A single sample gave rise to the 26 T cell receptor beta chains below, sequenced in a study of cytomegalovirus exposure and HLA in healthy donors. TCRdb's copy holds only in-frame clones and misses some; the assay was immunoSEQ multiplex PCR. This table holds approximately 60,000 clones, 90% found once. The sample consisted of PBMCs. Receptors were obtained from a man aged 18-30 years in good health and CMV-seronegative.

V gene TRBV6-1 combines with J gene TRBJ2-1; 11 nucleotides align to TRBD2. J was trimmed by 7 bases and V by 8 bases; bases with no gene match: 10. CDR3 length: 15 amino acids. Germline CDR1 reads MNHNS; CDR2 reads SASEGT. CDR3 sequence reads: CASVVAGGPGNEQFF. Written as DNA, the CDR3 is TGTGCCAGCGTGGTAGCGGGAGGGCCAGGGAATGAGCAGTTCTTC.

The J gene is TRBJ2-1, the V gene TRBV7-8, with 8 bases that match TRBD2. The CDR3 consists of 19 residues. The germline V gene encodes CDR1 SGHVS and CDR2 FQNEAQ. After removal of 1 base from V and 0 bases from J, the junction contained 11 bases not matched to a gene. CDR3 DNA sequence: TGTGCCAGCAGCTTAGTCGGGGGGGCATCTACCTCCTCCTACAATGAGCAGTTCTTC. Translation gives CASSLVGGASTSSYNEQFF. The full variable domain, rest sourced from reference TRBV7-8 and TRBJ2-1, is GAGVSQSPRYKVAKRGQDVALRCDPISGHVSLFWYQQALGQGPEFLTYFQNEAQLDKSGLPSDRFFAERPEGSVSTLKIQRTQQEDSAVYLCASSLVGGASTSSYNEQFFGPGTRLTVL.

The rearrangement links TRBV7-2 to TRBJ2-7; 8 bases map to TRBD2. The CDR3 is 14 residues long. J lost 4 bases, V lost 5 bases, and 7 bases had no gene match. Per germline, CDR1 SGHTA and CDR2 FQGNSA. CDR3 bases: TGTGCCAGCAGCCCGGGGGGGGGACGGTACGAGCAGTACTTC. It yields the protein CASSPGGGRYEQYF.

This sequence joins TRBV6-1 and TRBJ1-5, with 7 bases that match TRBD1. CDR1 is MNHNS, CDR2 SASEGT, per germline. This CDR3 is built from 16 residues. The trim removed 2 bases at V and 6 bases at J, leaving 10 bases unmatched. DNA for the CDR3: TGTGCCAGCAGTGAATTTAAGGGGGCTCGAGGTCAGCCCCAGCATTTT. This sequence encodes CASSEFKGARGQPQHF.

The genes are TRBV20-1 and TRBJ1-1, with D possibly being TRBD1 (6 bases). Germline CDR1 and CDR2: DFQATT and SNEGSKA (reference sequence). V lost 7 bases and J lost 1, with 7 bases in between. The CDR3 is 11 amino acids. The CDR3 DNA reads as TGCAGTGGACAGGAGAACACTGAAGCTTTCTTT. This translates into CSGQENTEAFF.

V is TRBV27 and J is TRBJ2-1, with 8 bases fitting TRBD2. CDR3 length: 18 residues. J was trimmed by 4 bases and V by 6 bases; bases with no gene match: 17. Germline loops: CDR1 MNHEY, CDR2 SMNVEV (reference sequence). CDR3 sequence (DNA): TGTGCCAGCAGCTCGATCCTCCCCGGGACTAGGGAATACAATGAGCAGTTCTTC. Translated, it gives CASSSILPGTREYNEQFF.

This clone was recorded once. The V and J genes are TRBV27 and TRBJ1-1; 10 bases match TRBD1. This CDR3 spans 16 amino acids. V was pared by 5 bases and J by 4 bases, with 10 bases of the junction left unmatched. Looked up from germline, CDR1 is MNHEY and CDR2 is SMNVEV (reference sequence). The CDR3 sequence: CASSHKRWTGGTEAFF. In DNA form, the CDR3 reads TGTGCCAGCAGTCACAAACGTTGGACAGGGGGCACTGAAGCTTTCTTT.

The CDR3 here is CANRDRRTGELFF. DNA for the CDR3: TGTGCCAACAGGGACAGGCGTACCGGGGAGCTGTTTTTT. The chain carries TRBV2 and TRBJ2-2, with TRBD1 identical over 8 bases. The CDR3 covers 13 residues. Trimming took 10 bases from V and 5 from J; bases not matched to a gene: 6. Germline loops: CDR1 SNHLY, CDR2 FYNNEI.

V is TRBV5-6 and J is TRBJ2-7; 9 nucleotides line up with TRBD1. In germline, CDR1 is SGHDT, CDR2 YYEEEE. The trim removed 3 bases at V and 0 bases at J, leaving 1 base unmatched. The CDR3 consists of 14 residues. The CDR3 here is CASSWGQGSYEQYF. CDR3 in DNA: TGTGCCAGCAGCTGGGGACAGGGCTCCTACGAGCAGTACTTC. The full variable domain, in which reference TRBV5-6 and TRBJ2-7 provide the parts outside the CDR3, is DAGVTQSPTHLIKTRGQQVTLRCSPKSGHDTVSWYQQALGQGPQFIFQYYEEEERQRGNFPDRFSGHQFPNYSSELNVNALLLGDSALYLCASSWGQGSYEQYFGPGTRLTVT.

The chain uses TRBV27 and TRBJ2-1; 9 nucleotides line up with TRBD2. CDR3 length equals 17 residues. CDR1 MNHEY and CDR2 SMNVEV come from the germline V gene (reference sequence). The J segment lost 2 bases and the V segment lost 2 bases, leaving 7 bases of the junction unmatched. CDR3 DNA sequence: TGTGCCAGCAGTTTAACTGCTAGCGGGATACCCTACAATGAGCAGTTCTTC. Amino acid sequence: CASSLTASGIPYNEQFF.

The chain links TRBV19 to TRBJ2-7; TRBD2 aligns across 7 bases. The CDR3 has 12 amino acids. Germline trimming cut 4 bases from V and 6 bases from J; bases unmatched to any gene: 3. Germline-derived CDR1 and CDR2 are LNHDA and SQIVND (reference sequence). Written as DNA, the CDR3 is TGTGCCAGTAGTACGCGGACTAGCGAGCAGTACTTC. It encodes CASSTRTSEQYF.

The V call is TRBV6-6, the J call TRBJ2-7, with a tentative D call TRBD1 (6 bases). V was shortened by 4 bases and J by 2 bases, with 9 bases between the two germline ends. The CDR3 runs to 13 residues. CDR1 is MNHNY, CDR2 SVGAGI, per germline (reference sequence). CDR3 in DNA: TGTGCCAGCAGTTTACAGGGAACCTACGAGCAGTACTTC. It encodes CASSLQGTYEQYF.

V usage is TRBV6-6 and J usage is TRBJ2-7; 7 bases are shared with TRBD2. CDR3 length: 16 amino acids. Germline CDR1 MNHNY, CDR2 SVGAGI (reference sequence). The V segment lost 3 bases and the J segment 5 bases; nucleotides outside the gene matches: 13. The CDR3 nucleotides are TGTGCCAGCAGTTATGGTCTAGAGCGGGAATGGGACGAGCAGTACTTC. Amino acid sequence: CASSYGLEREWDEQYF.

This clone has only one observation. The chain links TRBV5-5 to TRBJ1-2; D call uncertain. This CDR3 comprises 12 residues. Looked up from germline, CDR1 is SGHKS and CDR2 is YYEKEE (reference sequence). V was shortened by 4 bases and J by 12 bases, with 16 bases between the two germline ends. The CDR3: CASSPWASSDTF. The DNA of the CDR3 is TGTGCCAGCAGCCCGTGGGCTTCATCAGACACCTTC.

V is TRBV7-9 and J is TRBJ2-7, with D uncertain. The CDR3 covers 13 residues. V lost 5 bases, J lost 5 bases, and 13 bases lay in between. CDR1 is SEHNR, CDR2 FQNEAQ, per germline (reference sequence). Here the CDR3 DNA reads TGTGCCAGCAGCACCACCGCGGTCCACGAGCAGTACTTC. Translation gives CASSTTAVHEQYF.

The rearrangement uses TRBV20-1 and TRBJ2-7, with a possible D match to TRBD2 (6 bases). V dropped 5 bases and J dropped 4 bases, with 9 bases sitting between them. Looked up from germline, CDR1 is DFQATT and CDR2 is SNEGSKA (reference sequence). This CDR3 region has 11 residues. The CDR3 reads CSALSGYEQYF. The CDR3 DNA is TGCAGTGCTCTTAGCGGATACGAGCAGTACTTC.

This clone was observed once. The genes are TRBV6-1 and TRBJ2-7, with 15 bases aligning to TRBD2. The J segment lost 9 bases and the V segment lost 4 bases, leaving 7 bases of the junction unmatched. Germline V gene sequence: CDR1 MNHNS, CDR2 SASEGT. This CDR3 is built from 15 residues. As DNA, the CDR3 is TGTGCCAGCAGTGGCGGGACTAGCGGGAGGCTTTGGCAGTACTTC. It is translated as CASSGGTSGRLWQYF.

The CDR3 reads CATSASYSGQETQYF. For the CDR3, the DNA is TGTGCCACCAGCGCTAGTTACAGCGGCCAAGAGACCCAGTACTTC. The genes are TRBV15 and TRBJ2-5; TRBD2 might be the D (5 bases). Deletions cut 5 bases from V and 1 base from J, with 14 bases between. Germline CDR1 LNHNV, CDR2 YYDKDF (reference sequence). The CDR3 extends over 15 amino acids.

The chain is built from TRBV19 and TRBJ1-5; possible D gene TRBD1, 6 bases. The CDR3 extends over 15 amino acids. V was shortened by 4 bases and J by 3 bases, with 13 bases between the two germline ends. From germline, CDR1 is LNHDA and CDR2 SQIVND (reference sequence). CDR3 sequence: CASSTVQGLNQPQHF. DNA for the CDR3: TGTGCCAGTAGTACGGTACAGGGTCTCAATCAGCCCCAGCATTTT.

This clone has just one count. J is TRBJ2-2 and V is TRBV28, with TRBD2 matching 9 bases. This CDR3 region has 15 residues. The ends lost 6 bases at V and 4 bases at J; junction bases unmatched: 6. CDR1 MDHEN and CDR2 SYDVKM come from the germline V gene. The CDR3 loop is CASSAGLAGTGELFF. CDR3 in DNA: TGTGCCAGCAGCGCGGGACTAGCAGGCACCGGGGAGCTGTTTTTT.

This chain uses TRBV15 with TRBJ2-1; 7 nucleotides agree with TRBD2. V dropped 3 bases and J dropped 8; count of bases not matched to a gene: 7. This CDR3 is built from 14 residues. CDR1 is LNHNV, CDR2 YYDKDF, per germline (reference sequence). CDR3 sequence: CATSSYTGGYEQFF. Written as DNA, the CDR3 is TGTGCCACCAGCAGTTACACCGGGGGGTATGAGCAGTTCTTC.

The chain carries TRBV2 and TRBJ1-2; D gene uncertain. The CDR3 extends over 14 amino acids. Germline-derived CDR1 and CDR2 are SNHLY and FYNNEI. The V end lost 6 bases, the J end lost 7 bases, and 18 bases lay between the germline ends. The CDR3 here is CASSAGGRRGGYTF. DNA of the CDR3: TGTGCCAGCAGCGCGGGTGGGAGGCGGGGTGGCTACACCTTC.

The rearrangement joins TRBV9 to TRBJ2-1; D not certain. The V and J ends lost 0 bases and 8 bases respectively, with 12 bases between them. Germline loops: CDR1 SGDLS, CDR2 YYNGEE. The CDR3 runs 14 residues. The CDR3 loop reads CASSVGNFEYEQFF. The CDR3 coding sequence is TGTGCCAGCAGCGTAGGAAATTTTGAGTATGAGCAGTTCTTC.

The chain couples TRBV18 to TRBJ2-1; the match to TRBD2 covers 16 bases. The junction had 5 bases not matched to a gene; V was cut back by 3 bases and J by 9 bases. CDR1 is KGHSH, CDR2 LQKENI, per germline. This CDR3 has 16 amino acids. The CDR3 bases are TGTGCCAGCTCACCGGGGACTAGCGGGAGGGGACGTGAGCAGTTCTTC. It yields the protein CASSPGTSGRGREQFF.

CDR3 amino acids: CASSDTGTTGEQYF. CDR3 coding DNA: TGCGCCAGCAGTGATACCGGGACAACAGGCGAGCAGTACTTC. This chain connects TRBV10-1 to TRBJ2-7; tentatively, D is TRBD1 (6 bases). From germline, CDR1 is WNHNN and CDR2 SYGVQD (reference sequence). Trimming cost V 3 bases and J 6 bases, with 15 bases left between them. This CDR3 is built from 14 residues.

The CDR3 loop reads CASRDSFSGNTIYF. CDR3 in DNA: TGTGCCAGCAGGGACAGCTTCTCTGGAAACACCATATATTTT. The V and J genes are TRBV2 and TRBJ1-3; tentatively, D is TRBD1 (6 bases). V was trimmed by 6 bases and J by 0 bases, leaving 9 bases between them. The CDR3 loop spans 14 amino acids. Germline assignment: CDR1 SNHLY and CDR2 FYNNEI.